This TCR beta chain was identified in a study of blood T cell repertoires in COVID-19. In the original workflow: Reference gene primer amplification in the assay estimated nucleated cell counts. The data were produced by immunoSEQ multiplex PCR, yet TCRdb's version contains in-frame clones alone and is incomplete. V, J and clone size were drawn from that table, and D and trimming were deduced from the DNA. This table has around 150,000 clones, 85% to 95% appearing once. The receptor's source is a woman aged 45-65 years with acute or convalescent COVID-19. Sequenced: peripheral blood.

The CDR3 nucleotides are TGTGCCAGTAGTATCTACCGGGAGATGAACACTGAAGCTTTCTTT. Translation gives CASSIYREMNTEAFF. V is TRBV19 and J is TRBJ1-1; no firm D call. This CDR3 is 15 amino acids long. Between the trimmed V and J ends, which lost 3 bases and 0 bases, there was a span of 11 bases. Germline CDR1 reads LNHDA; CDR2 reads SQIVND (reference sequence).